Following are 9 T cell receptor beta chains from one sample sequenced in a study of beta chain features in type 1 diabetes. Overall study results and limits: In every one of the four CD4+ subsets, TCRB CDR3s were moderately but significantly shorter in Type 1 diabetes patients.

Sequenced material consisted of expressed TCRB transcripts (all of the isolated RNA was reverse transcribed). Sequenced by immunoSEQ multiplex PCR; TCRdb stores in-frame clones only, minus some. Of fewer than 350,000 clones detected, 15% appear once; the ten largest clones hold 0.015% to 0.017%. These receptors' targets are unknown. The sequencing sample was made of naive CD4+ T cells from blood. The receptor source for this set is a young man with type 1 diabetes.

This clone was seen more than once but under ten times. This chain links TRBV28 with TRBJ2-1; no reliable D call. V was clipped by 5 bases and J by 2 bases, with 13 bases between them. The germline gives CDR1 MDHEN, CDR2 SYDVKM. The CDR3 length is 15 residues. The CDR3 DNA follows: TGTGCCAGCAGTCCTACTTCGGCGGCCTACAATGAGCAGTTCTTC. Encoded protein: CASSPTSAAYNEQFF.

This sequence joins TRBV29-1 and TRBJ1-1; D is undetermined. Germline-derived CDR1 and CDR2 are SQVTM and ANQGSEA. The CDR3 sequence is 16 residues long. V lost 1 base and J lost 1, with 16 bases in between. This chain's CDR3 is CSVEAMEQPTNTEAFF. CDR3 nucleotides: TGCAGCGTTGAAGCAATGGAGCAGCCGACGAACACTGAAGCTTTCTTT.

This clone was observed a handful of times. The rearrangement links TRBV6-6 to TRBJ1-5; TRBD1 agrees at 9 bases. CDR3 length equals 13 residues. Germline V CDR1 and CDR2: MNHNY, SVGAGI (reference sequence). V shed 8 bases, J shed 6 bases, and the junction held 5 bases outside the gene matches. The CDR3 region is CASGGQGPQPQHF. In nucleotides, the CDR3 is TGTGCCAGCGGCGGACAGGGGCCTCAGCCCCAGCATTTT.

This chain links TRBV29-1 with TRBJ1-1; D unclear. Between the trimmed V and J ends, which lost 1 base and 3 bases, there was a span of 12 bases. The CDR3 contains 14 residues. CDR1 and CDR2 (germline): SQVTM, ANQGSEA. For the CDR3, the DNA is TGCAGCGTTGAAGTCCGGGGTGCAGACACTGAAGCTTTCTTT. Translation gives CSVEVRGADTEAFF.

The chain has TRBV7-2 and TRBJ2-7; 9 positions match TRBD2. V trimming: 1 base; J trimming: 6 bases; junction bases outside the gene matches: 4. Germline CDR1 reads SGHTA; CDR2 reads FQGNSA. This CDR3 has 14 amino acids. CDR3 bases: TGTGCCAGCAGCTTAGAGGGGACTAGCTCCGAGCAGTACTTC. This translates into CASSLEGTSSEQYF.

For this clone: The same CDR3 also results from other DNA sequences found in this sample. The chain combines TRBV2 with TRBJ2-7, with D unclear. The germline V gene encodes CDR1 SNHLY and CDR2 FYNNEI. Trimming pared 6 bases from V and 1 base from J, leaving 4 bases between. The CDR3 extends over 11 amino acids. For the CDR3, the DNA is TGTGCCAGCAGCCTATCCTACGAGCAGTACTTC. Protein: CASSLSYEQYF.

In regard to this clone: This specimen includes other DNA sequences encoding the same CDR3. The rearrangement joins TRBV10-3 to TRBJ1-5; D may be TRBD1 (6 bases). This CDR3 has 13 amino acids. Germline CDR1 reads ENHRY; CDR2 reads SYGVKD. Trimming shortened V by 4 bases and J by 5 bases, and 9 bases separated the two germline ends. The CDR3 loop reads CAISGNRDQPQHF. In nucleotides, the CDR3 is TGTGCCATCAGTGGGAACAGGGATCAGCCCCAGCATTTT.

This clone showed up just a few times. The V gene is TRBV25-1, the J gene TRBJ2-3, with 8 bases lining up with TRBD1. V was pared by 6 bases and J by 3 bases, with 14 bases of the junction left unmatched. CDR1 MGHDK and CDR2 SYGVNS come from the germline V gene. The CDR3 spans 17 residues. CDR3 residues: CASSRGPRGRRTDTQYF. The CDR3 coding sequence is TGTGCCAGCAGCCGGGGCCCCAGGGGGCGGAGAACAGATACGCAGTATTTT.

CDR3 loop: CASSVEGLGDEQFF. As DNA, the CDR3 is TGTGCCAGCAGCGTAGAGGGACTAGGCGATGAGCAGTTCTTC. This rearrangement joins TRBV9 to TRBJ2-1, with 8 bases identical to TRBD2. The germline gives CDR1 SGDLS, CDR2 YYNGEE. With V trimmed by 0 bases and J by 8 bases, 4 bases remained unmatched. The CDR3 has 14 residues.